This T cell receptor (beta chain) was captured by sequencing in a study of CD8 T cells in Susac syndrome. CDR3 length: 11 residues. The ends were cut back, 3 bases at V and 4 bases at J, with 4 bases in the middle. The V gene's germline CDR1 is SGHDT and CDR2 YYEEEE. TCR beta from blood CD8+ and CD4+ T cells was sequenced. Negative magnetic isolation gave CD8+ and CD4+ cells; FACS enriched CD8+ TEMRA. An input of roughly 0.5 to 1 ug of RNA was subjected to reverse transcription using random hexamers. An immunoSEQ multiplex PCR generated amplified TCR beta CDR3 products spanning 54 Vbeta and 13 Jbeta. From the immunoSEQ multiplex PCR reads, TCRdb called clonotypes with MiXCR, one entry per CDR3 protein. The data hold 250,000 to 300,000 distinct CDR3 sequences, with around 91% observed a single time.

The chain recombines TRBV5-6 with TRBJ1-1; unclear D gene. Sequencing was done on a sample of CD8+ T cells from PBMCs. This sequence originates from a human donor with multiple sclerosis. CDR3 bases: TGTGCCAGCAGCTCGGTCACTGAAGCTTTCTTT. Its protein is CASSSVTEAFF.